These 11 T cell receptor beta chains came from one sample sequenced in a study of PD-L1 blockade in urothelial cancer. Sequencing used immunoSEQ multiplex PCR; TCRdb keeps in-frame clones, though not all of them. The sample records 90,000 to 130,000 clones, more than 85% being singletons. This sample's time point: peripheral blood 6 weeks after treatment start. This specimen consisted of PBMCs, obtained around atezolizumab (anti-PD-L1) treatment. The source is a man aged 55 to 69 with urothelial cancer.

The CDR3 DNA reads TGTGCCAGCAGAGGACTAGCGGGGGAGTCCGAGCAGTACTTC. Amino acids: CASRGLAGESEQYF. The V gene is TRBV7-9, the J gene TRBJ2-7, with 13 bases aligning to TRBD2. After removal of 6 bases from V and 6 bases from J, the junction contained 5 bases not matched to a gene. The CDR3 runs 14 residues. The germline V gene encodes CDR1 SEHNR and CDR2 FQNEAQ (reference sequence).

V gene TRBV6-5 combines with J gene TRBJ2-7; D is perhaps TRBD1 (6 bases). V was cut by 2 bases and J by 7 bases, with 18 bases left in between. This CDR3 spans 15 amino acids. Germline values: CDR1 MNHEY, CDR2 SVGAGI. Here the CDR3 DNA reads TGTGCCAGCAGTTACGGCGGGCAGGGGATGGGGGAGCAGTACTTC. Its protein product is CASSYGGQGMGEQYF.

The chain couples TRBV4-2 to TRBJ2-1; a possible D gene is TRBD2 (6 bases). Germline V gives CDR1 LGHNA, CDR2 YNFKEQ. This CDR3 region has 17 residues. V lost 0 bases and J lost 0, with 12 bases in between. The CDR3 protein is CASSQDSSRGSYNEQFF. The CDR3 nucleotides read TGTGCCAGCAGCCAAGATAGTTCGCGGGGCTCCTACAATGAGCAGTTCTTC.

The rearrangement joins TRBV10-2 to TRBJ2-3; D might be TRBD2 (5 bases). The CDR3 runs 14 residues. V lost 2 bases and J 2 bases, leaving 8 bases between the germline ends. Germline CDR1 reads WSHSY; CDR2 reads SAAADI. CDR3 coding DNA: TGCGCCAGCAGTGAGCCGGGGTCCACAGATACGCAGTATTTT. Its translation is CASSEPGSTDTQYF.

V and J are TRBV7-9 and TRBJ2-5; 10 bases match TRBD1. With 3 bases clipped from V and 1 base from J, the junction kept 5 bases outside the gene matches. Per germline, CDR1 SEHNR and CDR2 FQNEAQ (reference sequence). The CDR3 extends over 16 amino acids. The CDR3 reads CASSFPGQGFQETQYF. CDR3 bases: TGTGCCAGCAGCTTTCCGGGACAGGGGTTCCAAGAGACCCAGTACTTC. Complete variable domain (other parts from reference TRBV7-9 and TRBJ2-5): DTGVSQNPRHKITKRGQNVTFRCDPISEHNRLYWYRQTLGQGPEFLTYFQNEAQLEKSRLLSDRFSAERPKGSFSTLEIQRTEQGDSAMYLCASSFPGQGFQETQYFGPGTRLLVL.

This rearrangement joins TRBV5-6 to TRBJ2-5; D ambiguous. V shed 0 bases and J shed 3 bases, with 9 bases lying between them. Germline CDR1 and CDR2: SGHDT and YYEEEE. This CDR3 region has 14 residues. CDR3 protein: CASSLVAGEETQYF. In nucleotides, the CDR3 is TGTGCCAGCAGCTTGGTGGCAGGCGAAGAGACCCAGTACTTC.

The V and J genes are TRBV7-8 and TRBJ2-7; 9 bases are a match to TRBD1. The CDR3 runs to 14 residues. CDR1 is SGHVS, CDR2 FQNEAQ, per germline. CDR3 DNA sequence: TGTGCAACCAGCCTAGGGACAGGGACCTACGAGCAGTACTTC. It translates to CATSLGTGTYEQYF.

This sequence joins TRBV9 and TRBJ2-3, with D possibly TRBD2 on 5 matching bases. The CDR3 contains 13 residues. Deletions cut 0 bases from V and 5 bases from J, with 7 bases between. Germline V lookup: CDR1 SGDLS, CDR2 YYNGEE. CDR3 bases: TGTGCCAGCAGCGTAGAAGCGGAAGATACGCAGTATTTT. Its protein is CASSVEAEDTQYF.

The gene calls are TRBV27 and TRBJ2-7; 7 bases are a match to TRBD2. Germline V gene lookup returns CDR1 MNHEY and CDR2 SMNVEV (reference sequence). The CDR3 runs 15 residues. V lost 3 bases and J lost 2; bases outside the gene matches: 7. In DNA, the CDR3 is TGTGCCAGCAGTTTGAGAGCGGGGAGACCCTACGAGCAGTACTTC. It codes for CASSLRAGRPYEQYF.

This chain links TRBV2 with TRBJ2-5; no reliable D call. Germline assignment: CDR1 SNHLY and CDR2 FYNNEI. The CDR3 runs to 15 residues. The V end was cut by 0 bases, the J end by 2 bases, with 10 bases between. The CDR3 sequence is CASSEARATQETQYF. The CDR3 coding sequence is TGTGCCAGCAGTGAAGCACGAGCTACTCAAGAGACCCAGTACTTC.

This chain joins TRBV11-3 and TRBJ1-1, with 9 positions matching TRBD1. The V gene's germline CDR1 is SGHNT and CDR2 YENEEA. V shed 4 bases and J 5 bases; nucleotides not matched to a gene: 11. The CDR3 length is 16 residues. The CDR3 DNA reads TGTGCCAGCAGCTACCGGGACAGGGTTGATAGAACTGAAGCTTTCTTT. This translates into CASSYRDRVDRTEAFF.